This is a list of T cell receptor beta chains from one sample in a study of CD8 T cells in Susac syndrome. TCRdb passed the immunoSEQ multiplex PCR reads through MiXCR, listing each CDR3 protein once. The sample shows around 150,000 distinct CDR3 sequences, approximately 96% of them seen only once. Sequenced material: CD4+ T cells from PBMCs. The receptors come from a human donor with Susac syndrome. CDR3s include the opening cysteine and the closing phenylalanine or tryptophan. A D gene is named only where the DNA matches it firmly. Not all rows give a size; the values are once, few, many and, for expanded clones, a class.

TRBJ1-1 | . | . | TRBV21-1 | CASSKARGNTEAFF | TGTGCCAGCAGCAAAGCCAGGGGGAACACTGAAGCTTTCTTT
TRBJ2-7 | . | . | TRBV20-1 | CSTQGLHSYEQYF | TGCAGTACCCAGGGGTTACACTCCTACGAGCAGTACTTC
TRBJ1-2 | . | . | TRBV5-4 | CASSLAGTDGYTF | TGTGCCAGCAGCTTGGCCGGGACGGATGGCTACACCTTC
TRBJ2-7 | . | . | TRBV12-3/TRBV12-4 | CASSLWGSSSYEQYF | TGTGCCAGCAGTTTATGGGGCAGCAGCTCCTACGAGCAGTACTTC
TRBJ2-1 | TRBD1 | . | TRBV9 | CASSAWTGNEQFF | TGTGCCAGCAGCGCTTGGACAGGGAATGAGCAGTTCTTC
TRBJ2-1 | TRBD1 | . | TRBV20-1 | CSAGTAINNEQFF | TGCAGTGCCGGGACAGCCATAAACAATGAGCAGTTCTTC
TRBJ1-5 | TRBD1 | . | TRBV4-1 | CASSQGWGPGGTGGNQPQHF | TGCGCCAGCAGCCAGGGGTGGGGGCCAGGGGGTACGGGTGGCAATCAGCCCCAGCATTTT
TRBJ2-7 | . | once | TRBV5-1 | CASSSDGDYEQYF | TGCGCCAGCAGCAGCGACGGGGACTACGAGCAGTACTTC
TRBJ2-7 | . | . | TRBV6-6 | CASSYPGRSSYEQYF | TGTGCCAGCAGTTACCCCGGTCGGAGCTCCTACGAGCAGTACTTC
TRBJ1-5 | . | . | TRBV4-1 | CASSHPTRAQPQHF | TGCGCCAGCAGCCACCCTACGAGGGCCCAGCCCCAGCATTTT
TRBJ2-2 | . | . | TRBV20-1 | CSAKGGTFPGELFF | TGCAGTGCTAAGGGGGGGACCTTCCCCGGGGAGCTGTTTTTT
TRBJ1-6 | . | . | TRBV20-1 | CSPNDQLDSPLHF | TGCAGTCCTAATGACCAGCTAGATTCACCCCTCCACTTT
TRBJ2-1 | . | . | TRBV23-1 | CASRGTGDNEQFF | TGCGCCAGCAGGGGGACTGGAGACAATGAGCAGTTCTTC
TRBJ2-7 | TRBD2 | . | TRBV7-9 | CASSRGTSGVYEQYF | TGTGCCAGCAGCCGCGGGACTAGCGGGGTCTACGAGCAGTACTTC
TRBJ2-3 | TRBD2 | . | TRBV20-1 | CSATAGASGTTDTQYF | TGCAGTGCTACGGCCGGGGCTAGCGGGACCACAGATACGCAGTATTTT
TRBJ2-7 | TRBD1 | . | TRBV2 | CASMTGYEQYF | TGTGCCAGCATGACAGGGTACGAGCAGTACTTC
TRBJ2-3 | TRBD2 | . | TRBV4-2 | CASSQDWTSGRDTQYF | TGTGCCAGCAGCCAAGATTGGACTAGCGGGAGAGATACGCAGTATTTT
TRBJ2-7 | . | . | TRBV15 | CATSMGGGTSSYEQYF | TGTGCCACCAGCATGGGGGGTGGGACCTCCTCCTACGAGCAGTACTTC
TRBJ2-7 | TRBD2 | . | TRBV7-9 | CASSPRLAGDDEQYF | TGTGCCAGCAGCCCCCGACTAGCGGGAGACGACGAGCAGTACTTC
TRBJ2-5 | . | . | TRBV5-4 | CASSFRGGETQYF | TGTGCCAGCAGCTTTCGGGGCGGAGAGACCCAGTACTTC
TRBJ1-2 | TRBD1 | few | TRBV4-2 | CASSQYGQGYYGYTF | TGTGCCAGCAGCCAGTATGGACAGGGCTACTATGGCTACACCTTC
TRBJ2-1 | . | . | TRBV5-1 | CASRVAGPDNEQFF | TGCGCCAGCAGGGTGGCGGGCCCGGACAATGAGCAGTTCTTC
TRBJ2-1 | . | . | TRBV20-1 | CSARASWLGGNEQFF | TGCAGTGCTAGAGCGAGTTGGCTTGGTGGAAATGAGCAGTTCTTC
TRBJ2-5 | . | . | TRBV5-1 | CASRGRTQYF | TGCGCCAGCAGGGGGAGGACCCAGTACTTC
TRBJ1-2 | . | . | TRBV14 | CASSFRNYGYTF | TGTGCCAGCAGCTTCAGGAACTATGGCTACACCTTC
TRBJ1-1 | . | . | TRBV7-9 | CASSLEALNTEAFF | TGTGCCAGCAGCTTAGAGGCTCTGAACACTGAAGCTTTCTTT
TRBJ2-3 | TRBD2 | . | TRBV29-1 | CSVGVLAAVTDTQYF | TGCAGCGTCGGCGTACTAGCGGCTGTCACAGATACGCAGTATTTT
TRBJ2-5 | . | . | TRBV29-1 | CSVEGRVQETQYF | TGCAGCGTTGAAGGGAGGGTTCAAGAGACCCAGTACTTC
TRBJ1-6 | TRBD1 | . | TRBV6-1 | CASSDFPGQGNSPLHF | TGTGCCAGCAGCGATTTTCCGGGACAGGGGAACTCACCCCTCCACTTT
TRBJ2-3 | . | . | TRBV9 | CASSRVTDTQYF | TGTGCCAGCAGCAGGGTTACAGATACGCAGTATTTT
TRBJ1-1 | TRBD1 | . | TRBV9 | CASSAGQGGGTEAFF | TGTGCCAGCAGCGCTGGACAGGGAGGAGGCACTGAAGCTTTCTTT
TRBJ1-5 | . | . | TRBV18 | CASSPGWGNQPQHF | TGTGCCAGCTCACCAGGATGGGGCAATCAGCCCCAGCATTTT
TRBJ2-5 | . | . | TRBV20-1 | CSALRGLETQYF | TGCAGTGCCCTCCGGGGTCTGGAGACCCAGTACTTC
TRBJ2-3 | . | . | TRBV29-1 | CSVERLDGVTQYF | TGCAGCGTTGAAAGGCTCGACGGGGTGACGCAGTATTTT
TRBJ2-5 | . | . | TRBV27 | CASGVGFGGEKETQYF | TGTGCCAGCGGGGTTGGTTTCGGTGGAGAAAAAGAGACCCAGTACTTC
TRBJ2-7 | . | . | TRBV28 | CASSPLAQSNQYF | TGTGCCAGCAGTCCGCTGGCTCAGTCGAACCAGTACTTC